The 28 T cell receptor beta chains reported below all come from one sample, sequenced in a study of T cells in Graves' hyperthyroidism and ophthalmopathy. TCR beta CDR3 sequences were amplified from RNA transcripts. Primed by the HTBI set, a first-round RT-PCR was run on the TCR CDR3. In TCRdb, the multiplex PCR reads were re-called with MiXCR into one record per CDR3 protein. This table holds about 560,000 distinct CDR3 sequences, around 14% found once. Sequences were obtained from blood. The origin of the receptors is a woman aged 25 to 39 with Graves' hyperthyroidism.

This clonotype was detected only a few times. V is TRBV12-3 or TRBV12-4 and J is TRBJ2-1; 12 bases are a match to TRBD2. Trimming at V came to 7 bases and at J to 7 bases, leaving 5 bases not matched to a gene. CDR3 length: 14 amino acids. This CDR3 is CASNSGLAGNEQFF. Written as DNA, the CDR3 is TGTGCCAGCAACTCGGGACTAGCGGGTAATGAGCAGTTCTTC.

V gene TRBV28 combines with J gene TRBJ1-4; D ambiguous. V shed 3 bases and J shed 0 bases, with 5 bases lying between them. The CDR3 consists of 14 residues. Germline V gene data show CDR1 as MDHEN and CDR2 as SYDVKM. CDR3 sequence reads: CASSLQSTNEKLFF. CDR3 coding DNA: TGTGCCAGCAGTTTGCAGTCAACTAATGAAAAACTGTTTTTT.

This clonotype was observed many times. The chain links TRBV6-1 to TRBJ2-3, with 10 bases aligning to TRBD1. V trimming: 6 bases; J trimming: 4 bases; junction bases outside the gene matches: 7. Germline CDR1 and CDR2: MNHNS and SASEGT. The CDR3 contains 15 residues. The CDR3 sequence is CASRSGQGPPDTQYF. The CDR3 DNA reads TGTGCCAGCAGGTCGGGACAGGGGCCGCCAGATACGCAGTATTTT.

At least ten counts were recorded for this clonotype. The V call is TRBV20-1, the J call TRBJ2-1; TRBD2 agrees at 8 bases. Trimming cost V 6 bases and J 4 bases; bases outside gene matches: 8. CDR1 DFQATT and CDR2 SNEGSKA come from the germline V gene (reference sequence). This CDR3 has 14 amino acids. As DNA, the CDR3 is TGCAGTGCAACAGCGGGGGTCCTATACAATGAGCAGTTCTTC. This translates into CSATAGVLYNEQFF.

This clonotype has a count of ten or more. An end of the junction does not agree with germline; a read error may underlie this. The chain employs TRBV6-6 and TRBJ2-3; TRBD2 agrees at 9 bases. Germline V gene sequence: CDR1 MNHNY, CDR2 SVGAGI (reference sequence). The CDR3 is 15 residues long. CDR3 DNA: TGTGCCAGCAGTTACTCCGGGACTAGCAGAGATACGCAGTATTTT. Encoded protein: CASSYSGTSRDTQYF.

The V call is TRBV9, the J call TRBJ2-1; 12 bases align to TRBD2. The CDR3 is 17 residues long. Losses at the gene ends were 1 base for V and 7 bases for J; bases not matched to a gene: 9. Germline loops: CDR1 SGDLS, CDR2 YYNGEE. CDR3 sequence reads: CASSVSAGLAGRNEQFF. The CDR3 nucleotides are TGTGCCAGCAGCGTAAGTGCCGGACTAGCGGGAAGGAATGAGCAGTTCTTC.

The chain joins TRBV7-2 to TRBJ1-2, with TRBD1 matching 9 bases. This CDR3 is 14 amino acids long. The germline V gene encodes CDR1 SGHTA and CDR2 FQGNSA. V was clipped by 5 bases and J by 2 bases; unmatched bases: 3. The CDR3 DNA is TGTGCCAGCAGCCGACAGGGGGGGAACTATGGCTACACCTTC. Protein product: CASSRQGGNYGYTF.

This clonotype has ten or more counts. The gene calls are TRBV12-5 and TRBJ2-7; D is unresolved. The germline gives CDR1 LGHNT, CDR2 FRNRAP. The CDR3 sequence is 14 residues long. Trimming removed 3 bases at V and 2 bases at J, with 11 bases between. CDR3 DNA sequence: TGTGCTAGTGGTTTCCAAGGCGGCGCCTACGAGCAGTACTTC. Protein sequence: CASGFQGGAYEQYF.

On this clonotype itself: Possible read error: a much larger clone is one base away. Lacking the conserved final phenylalanine or tryptophan, this CDR3 likely reflects a read error. This chain links TRBV27 with TRBJ2-7, with a possible D match to TRBD2 (6 bases). Trimming removed 2 bases from V and 5 bases from J, with 13 bases in between. The CDR3 totals 14 residues. CDR1 is MNHEY, CDR2 SMNVEV, per germline (reference sequence). CDR3 nucleotide sequence: TGTGCCAGCAGTTTAGGCCTCAGGAGGGACGAGCAGTACCTC. It translates to CASSLGLRRDEQYL.

This clonotype occurred a few times. The rearrangement uses TRBV29-1 and TRBJ2-7; 10 bases align to TRBD1. CDR1 and CDR2 from the germline V gene are SQVTM and ANQGSEA. V shed 6 bases, J shed 4 bases, and the junction held 6 bases outside the gene matches. The CDR3 covers 13 residues. The DNA for the CDR3 is TGCAGCGTCCTAGGGGACAGGGGTTACGAGCAGTACTTC. Residues: CSVLGDRGYEQYF.

This clonotype has at least ten counts. J is TRBJ2-1 and V is TRBV7-8, with D tentatively TRBD2 (5 bases). V was pared by 2 bases and J by 10 bases, with 18 bases between. This CDR3 contains 15 residues. CDR1 is SGHVS and CDR2 is FQNEAQ in the germline V gene. CDR3 in amino acids: CASSLSRGIRGEQFF. In DNA, the CDR3 is TGTGCCAGCAGCTTATCCCGGGGAATCCGTGGGGAGCAGTTCTTC. Full variable domain (remainder filled in from reference TRBV7-8 and TRBJ2-1): GAGVSQSPRYKVAKRGQDVALRCDPISGHVSLFWYQQALGQGPEFLTYFQNEAQLDKSGLPSDRFFAERPEGSVSTLKIQRTQQEDSAVYLCASSLSRGIRGEQFFGPGTRLTVL.

This clonotype appeared many times. The rearrangement uses TRBV7-3 and TRBJ1-1; D is unclear. The CDR3 totals 13 residues. Trimming cost V 1 base and J 3 bases, with 6 bases left between them. Looked up from germline, CDR1 is SGHTA and CDR2 is FQGTGA. CDR3 amino acids: CASSLIADTEAFF. Here the CDR3 DNA reads TGTGCCAGCAGCTTAATCGCCGACACTGAAGCTTTCTTT.

Worth noting for this clonotype: One end of the junction varies from germline; a read error may be responsible. The CDR3, as DNA: TGCAGCGACCAGACAGGGGGCTCCAACAATGAGCAGTTCTTC. Protein: CSDQTGGSNNEQFF. The chain links TRBV29-1 to TRBJ2-1, with 10 bases that match TRBD1. The CDR3 loop spans 14 amino acids. Germline lookup yields CDR1 SQVTM and CDR2 ANQGSEA.

This clonotype showed up many times. The V call is TRBV2, the J call TRBJ1-5; a possible D gene is TRBD1 (5 bases). The CDR3 totals 15 residues. The germline gives CDR1 SNHLY, CDR2 FYNNEI. V lost 5 bases to trimming and J lost 1 base, with 12 bases between them. The CDR3 reads CASSKGRVSNQPQHF. CDR3 nucleotide sequence: TGTGCCAGCAGTAAGGGGAGGGTGAGCAATCAGCCCCAGCATTTT.

This clonotype was detected many times. V and J are TRBV28 and TRBJ2-7; either TRBD1 or TRBD2 may supply D (5 bases each). Looked up from germline, CDR1 is MDHEN and CDR2 is SYDVKM. V lost 2 bases, J lost 2 bases, and 16 bases lay in between. The CDR3 runs to 16 residues. CDR3 sequence: CASSLATGTYAYEQYF. The CDR3 DNA follows: TGTGCCAGCAGTTTAGCCACCGGGACGTACGCCTACGAGCAGTACTTC.

This clonotype was recorded a few times. This may be a read error, as it is one base from a much larger clone. The CDR3 DNA reads as TGTGCCAGCAGCCCCGACAAGGCTCGTCAGTTCTTC. Protein product: CASSPDKARQFF. The V and J genes are TRBV7-9 and TRBJ2-1, with D unresolved. The V end lost 5 bases, the J end lost 13 bases, and 15 bases lay between the germline ends. The CDR3 is 12 amino acids. CDR1 is SEHNR, CDR2 FQNEAQ, per germline (reference sequence). Looking up the rest from reference TRBV7-9 and TRBJ2-1 gives the full variable domain: DTGVSQNPRHKITKRGQNVTFRCDPISEHNRLYWYRQTLGQGPEFLTYFQNEAQLEKSRLLSDRFSAERPKGSFSTLEIQRTEQGDSAMYLCASSPDKARQFFGPGTRLTVL.

This clonotype was detected only a few times. This chain uses TRBV20-1 with TRBJ1-2; D not resolved. V lost 3 bases and J 0 bases, leaving 11 bases between the germline ends. The CDR3 consists of 14 residues. CDR1 is DFQATT and CDR2 is SNEGSKA in the germline V gene (reference sequence). The CDR3 is CSASRPIANYGYTF. Here the CDR3 DNA reads TGCAGTGCTAGCCGACCCATAGCTAACTATGGCTACACCTTC.

As to this clonotype: A much larger clone lies a single base off, so this may be a read error. The chain carries TRBV7-9 and TRBJ2-7, with 9 positions matching TRBD1. From germline, CDR1 is SEHNR and CDR2 FQNEAQ (reference sequence). CDR3 length: 16 residues. The DNA for the CDR3 is TGTGCCTGCAGCCTGCGGACAGGGGCAAGCTCCTACGAGCAGTACTTC. Translated, it gives CACSLRTGASSYEQYF.

V gene TRBV30 combines with J gene TRBJ2-3; 11 bases are a match to TRBD2. V lost 1 base to trimming and J lost 4 bases; unmatched junction nucleotides: 13. The V gene's germline CDR1 is GTSNPN and CDR2 SVGIG (reference sequence). CDR3 length equals 18 residues. The CDR3 nucleotides are TGTGCCTGGAGTGGAGATAGCGGGAGGGGCCGGGTCGCAGATACGCAGTATTTT. Protein: CAWSGDSGRGRVADTQYF.

The table lists this clonotype with many counts. The J gene is TRBJ1-2, the V gene TRBV29-1, with D possibly being TRBD1 (6 bases). CDR1 and CDR2 (germline): SQVTM, ANQGSEA. The V gene lost 4 bases and the J gene lost 4 bases, with 13 bases spanning the gap. CDR3 length equals 13 residues. The CDR3 DNA sequence: TGCAGCGTTGTGGGGGGCCTGTTCTATGGCTACACCTTC. Encoded protein: CSVVGGLFYGYTF.

V usage is TRBV7-9 and J usage is TRBJ2-1; TRBD2 matches at 11 bases. The CDR3 is 18 residues long. Germline values: CDR1 SEHNR, CDR2 FQNEAQ (reference sequence). Trimming removed 7 bases from V and 7 bases from J; junction bases left unmatched: 18. CDR3 protein: CASTRREASGRSGNEQFF. In DNA, the CDR3 is TGTGCCAGCACCCGGAGGGAGGCTAGCGGGAGGTCGGGGAATGAGCAGTTCTTC.

This clonotype was seen only a few times. V usage is TRBV7-9 and J usage is TRBJ2-7; 7 nucleotides match TRBD1. CDR1 and CDR2 from the germline V gene are SEHNR and FQNEAQ (reference sequence). The junction had 9 bases not matched to a gene; V was cut back by 1 base and J by 3 bases. This CDR3 region has 16 residues. The CDR3 DNA reads as TGTGCCAGCAGCTTAGATGGTACAGGGGCGGACTACGAGCAGTACTTC. It codes for CASSLDGTGADYEQYF.

This clonotype has a single count. This rearrangement joins TRBV19 to TRBJ2-3; TRBD2 matches 7 bases. CDR1 is LNHDA and CDR2 is SQIVND in the germline V gene (reference sequence). V lost 6 bases, J lost 6 bases, and 15 bases stayed unmatched. The CDR3 extends over 16 amino acids. The DNA for the CDR3 is TGTGCCAGTAGACCCCCCTCGGGAGGTCTTGGGGATACGCAGTATTTT. Protein product: CASRPPSGGLGDTQYF.

This clonotype was detected many times. The V call is TRBV6-1, the J call TRBJ2-7; TRBD1 aligns across 10 bases. The V gene end was trimmed by 6 bases and the J gene end by 0 bases; junction bases not matched to a gene: 5. Germline V CDR1 and CDR2: MNHNS, SASEGT. This CDR3 has 15 residues. The CDR3 region is CASRIRTGGSYEQYF. The CDR3 DNA reads TGTGCCAGCAGAATCCGGACAGGGGGCTCCTACGAGCAGTACTTC.

This clonotype was detected ten times or more. The CDR3 bases are TGTGCCACCAGTGACGCCGGAGACAATCAGCCCCAGCATTTT. It encodes CATSDAGDNQPQHF. V gene TRBV24-1 combines with J gene TRBJ1-5; D not certain. Germline CDR1 KGHDR, CDR2 SFDVKD. The CDR3 totals 14 residues. Trimming pared 4 bases from V and 3 bases from J, leaving 9 bases between.

This clonotype was detected ten times or more. The V and J genes are TRBV27 and TRBJ2-6; 12 bases line up with TRBD2. This CDR3 region has 17 residues. Germline CDR1 and CDR2: MNHEY and SMNVEV (reference sequence). With 4 bases clipped from V and 1 base from J, the junction kept 2 bases outside the gene matches. CDR3: CASSSLAGGSGANVLTF. The CDR3 DNA is TGTGCCAGCAGTTCACTAGCGGGAGGTTCTGGGGCCAACGTCCTGACTTTC.

In its sample, this clonotype was seen many times. The rearrangement joins TRBV3-1 to TRBJ1-2, with D perhaps TRBD1 (6 bases). Germline loops: CDR1 LGHDT, CDR2 YNNKEL (reference sequence). The CDR3 totals 15 residues. Trimming left V 3 bases short and J 2 bases short, with 13 bases between. CDR3 bases: TGTGCCAGCAGCCATCCGGGACAAGAAAACTATGGCTACACCTTC. Translation gives CASSHPGQENYGYTF.

As regards this clonotype: The junction and the germline gene differ at one end; a read error may be behind it. The chain has TRBV5-5 and TRBJ2-7; D ambiguous. This CDR3 is 16 amino acids long. The germline gives CDR1 SGHKS, CDR2 YYEKEE (reference sequence). In nucleotides, the CDR3 is TGTGGCAGCAGCTTGTCCCTCCTCTCCTGTACCTACGAGCAGTACTTC. Amino acids: CGSSLSLLSCTYEQYF.